This TCR beta chain appears in the sequencing data of a study of CD8+CD57+ T cells in acquired aplastic anemia. Study details: When averaged, DNA from sorted CD4+ and CD8+ cells came to around 3.4 ug.

Whoever was chosen for sequencing had shown CD8+CD57+ cell expansion by flow cytometry. Both TCR beta VDJ combination and CDR3 sequence profiling were carried out. Genomic DNA was the template for this profiling. TCRdb re-called the reads through MiXCR, storing one row per CDR3 protein. The sample consists of around 150,000 distinct CDR3 sequences, about 48% of them appearing once. The V end lost 10 bases, the J end lost 8 bases, and 18 bases lay between the germline ends. Germline V gene sequence: CDR1 SNHLY, CDR2 FYNNEI. The CDR3 covers 13 residues. The rearrangement joins TRBV2 to TRBJ1-5; D possibly corresponds to TRBD1 (6 bases). Sequenced: sorted CD4+, CD8+, or CD8+CD57+ T cells (not recorded which) from PBMCs. The clonotype was recovered from a human donor with aplastic anemia. CDR3 sequence reads: CAIKGDKGEPQHF. The CDR3 DNA reads as TGTGCCATCAAAGGGGACAAGGGTGAGCCCCAGCATTTT.